The 30 T cell receptor beta chains below all came from one sample that was sequenced in a study of blood T cells in healthy people across ages. PCR was performed a second time for about 6 to 12 cycles using a sample-barcoded 5' primer and a J-beta primer mix. One entry per CDR3 protein results from TCRdb running MiXCR on the 5' RACE reads. The sample records about 2 million distinct CDR3 sequences, around half being singletons. Sequenced material: blood. These receptors were obtained from a middle-aged woman in good health.

This clonotype has only a few counts. V is TRBV7-2 and J is TRBJ2-6; weak D call: TRBD1 (5 bases). Germline CDR1 reads SGHTA; CDR2 reads FQGNSA. CDR3 length: 15 amino acids. V was trimmed by 2 bases and J by 5 bases, leaving 10 bases between them. CDR3 coding DNA: TGTGCCAGCAGCTTACAGGGAAGCAGGGCCAACGTCCTGACTTTC. Translating it yields CASSLQGSRANVLTF.

This sequence joins TRBV7-2 and TRBJ1-2, with D possibly being TRBD1 (5 bases). In germline, CDR1 is SGHTA, CDR2 FQGNSA. CDR3 length: 15 amino acids. V lost 5 bases to trimming and J lost 0 bases, with 13 bases between them. The CDR3 sequence: CASSAQLGANYGYTF. The CDR3 bases are TGTGCCAGCAGCGCCCAACTGGGGGCTAACTATGGCTACACCTTC.

V gene TRBV6-5 combines with J gene TRBJ1-2; D is possibly TRBD1 (6 bases). This CDR3 is 12 amino acids long. The germline V gene has CDR1 MNHEY and CDR2 SVGAGI. The V gene lost 6 bases and the J gene lost 11 bases, with 16 bases spanning the gap. The CDR3 DNA follows: TGTGCCAGCAGACCCACCGCAGGGGATTACACCTTC. Its protein product is CASRPTAGDYTF.

The rearrangement uses TRBV20-1 and TRBJ2-1; TRBD2 might be the D (6 bases). Deletions cut 1 base from V and 3 bases from J, with 16 bases between. Per germline, CDR1 DFQATT and CDR2 SNEGSKA (reference sequence). The CDR3 totals 16 residues. CDR3 sequence (DNA): TGCAGTGCTAGAGTTGGAGCGGGCCAGAACTACAATGAGCAGTTCTTC. Encoded protein: CSARVGAGQNYNEQFF.

The chain recombines TRBV21-1 with TRBJ2-7. The J call is in doubt because the DNA end fits TRBJ2-5 better. TRBV21-1 is deemed a pseudogene. The CDR3 loop spans 14 amino acids. The CDR3 nucleotides read TGTGCCAGCACCGCAGACAAGCTACAAGAGACCCAGTACTTC. This translates into CASTADKLQETQYF.

As regards this clonotype: One junction end disagrees with the germline gene, perhaps due to a read error. The V call is TRBV12-3 or TRBV12-4, the J call TRBJ2-1; 7 bases map to TRBD2. The CDR3 is 14 amino acids. The CDR3 here is CVSSMGGLGNEQFF. CDR3 bases: TGTGTCAGCAGTATGGGGGGGTTGGGAAATGAGCAGTTCTTC.

This chain uses TRBV2 with TRBJ2-1; 7 bases fit TRBD2. The J call is doubtful: the DNA matches TRBJ2-7 better. CDR1 is SNHLY and CDR2 is FYNNEI in the germline V gene. The CDR3 is 16 amino acids. The CDR3 reads CASSNDRGLLPNEQYF. The CDR3 nucleotides read TGTGCCAGCAGCAACGACCGGGGACTACTACCCAATGAGCAGTACTTC.

The chain joins TRBV27 to TRBJ2-6; tentatively, D is TRBD1 (6 bases). Germline V gives CDR1 MNHEY, CDR2 SMNVEV (reference sequence). V was pared by 4 bases and J by 2 bases, with 12 bases between. The CDR3 consists of 16 residues. DNA for the CDR3: TGTGCCAGCAGTTCCCTTCCAGGGGCTGGGGCCAACGTCCTGACTTTC. Translation gives CASSSLPGAGANVLTF.

Only a few counts were recorded for this clonotype. The chain employs TRBV5-1 and TRBJ2-1; 10 bases match TRBD2. The CDR3 has 20 residues. Germline V gene sequence: CDR1 SGHRS, CDR2 YFSETQ. Unmatched junction bases numbered 15, after V lost 3 bases and J lost 0 bases. The CDR3 here is CASSSLLAGAKSSSYNEQFF. The CDR3 DNA follows: TGCGCCAGCAGCTCGCTGCTAGCGGGGGCCAAATCTAGCTCCTACAATGAGCAGTTCTTC.

The chain recombines TRBV9 with TRBJ1-3; D call uncertain. This CDR3 contains 14 residues. Germline CDR1 and CDR2: SGDLS and YYNGEE. V was trimmed by 0 bases and J by 3 bases, leaving 7 bases between them. This CDR3 is CASSVAGLGNTIYF. The DNA of the CDR3 is TGTGCCAGCAGCGTAGCGGGCCTTGGAAACACCATATATTTT.

The chain carries TRBV28 and TRBJ2-1; TRBD2 matches at 8 bases. Germline V gene sequence: CDR1 MDHEN, CDR2 SYDVKM. Trimming cost V 4 bases and J 9 bases; bases outside gene matches: 5. There are 13 residues in the CDR3. CDR3 nucleotide sequence: TGTGCCAGCAGTTCGGGGGGGAGAGGTGAGCAGTTCTTC. Amino acids: CASSSGGRGEQFF.

This chain joins TRBV7-2 and TRBJ2-3; TRBD2 might be the D (5 bases). Germline values: CDR1 SGHTA, CDR2 FQGNSA. Trimming cost V 0 bases and J 7 bases, with 14 bases left between them. The CDR3 is 15 amino acids. This chain's CDR3 is CASSLAAREENTQYF. The CDR3 coding sequence is TGTGCCAGCAGCTTAGCGGCCCGGGAAGAAAATACGCAGTATTTT. The whole variable domain, filled in from reference TRBV7-2 and TRBJ2-3, reads GAGVSQSPSNKVTEKGKDVELRCDPISGHTALYWYRQSLGQGLEFLIYFQGNSAPDKSGLPSDRFSAERTGGSVSTLTIQRTQQEDSAVYLCASSLAAREENTQYFGPGTRLTVL.

The chain couples TRBV7-2 to TRBJ1-4; D unresolved. CDR1 is SGHTA, CDR2 FQGNSA, per germline. The CDR3 loop spans 14 amino acids. Trimming left V 3 bases short and J 3 bases short, with 8 bases between. Written as DNA, the CDR3 is TGTGCCAGCAGCTTGGACGGGGCTAATGAAAAACTGTTTTTT. This gives the protein CASSLDGANEKLFF.

The CDR3 nucleotides are TGTGCCAGCAGCCAGAAAGGGAGGGACGAGCAGTACTTC. Translated: CASSQKGRDEQYF. This chain connects TRBV4-2 to TRBJ2-7; 7 positions match TRBD2. J lost 5 bases, V lost 3 bases, and 4 bases had no gene match. Germline CDR1 is LGHNA and CDR2 is YNFKEQ. This CDR3 is built from 13 residues.

The chain combines TRBV2 with TRBJ2-7; 8 nucleotides align to TRBD2. The length of the CDR3 is 15 residues. Trimming removed 2 bases from V and 3 bases from J; junction bases left unmatched: 6. Germline V CDR1 and CDR2: SNHLY, FYNNEI. The CDR3 loop is CASSEPGGASYEQYF. The CDR3 coding sequence is TGTGCCAGCAGTGAACCGGGAGGGGCTAGCTACGAGCAGTACTTC. Full variable domain (missing parts from reference TRBV2 and TRBJ2-7): EPEVTQTPSHQVTQMGQEVILRCVPISNHLYFYWYRQILGQKVEFLVSFYNNEISEKSEIFDDQFSVERPDGSNFTLKIRSTKLEDSAMYFCASSEPGGASYEQYFGPGTRLTVT.

The chain couples TRBV6-1 to TRBJ2-2, with 9 positions matching TRBD1. The CDR3 has 15 amino acids. V trimming: 7 bases; J trimming: 2 bases; junction bases outside the gene matches: 5. The germline gives CDR1 MNHNS, CDR2 SASEGT. The CDR3 bases are TGTGCCAGCAAACCGGACAGGGGAAACACCGGGGAGCTGTTTTTT. It yields the protein CASKPDRGNTGELFF.

This clonotype has just a few counts. V and J are TRBV25-1 and TRBJ2-1, with D unresolved. Trimming stripped 3 bases from V and 12 bases from J, with 9 bases between. The germline V gene encodes CDR1 MGHDK and CDR2 SYGVNS. The CDR3 is made up of 11 amino acids. CDR3 residues: CASSDFLWQFF. CDR3 nucleotide sequence: TGTGCCAGCAGTGACTTCCTATGGCAGTTCTTC.

This rearrangement joins TRBV24-1 to TRBJ2-1, with TRBD1 as a possible D gene (5 bases). V was trimmed by 5 bases and J by 7 bases, leaving 8 bases between them. The CDR3 is 12 residues long. The germline gives CDR1 KGHDR, CDR2 SFDVKD. The CDR3 here is CATSGYRNEQFF. CDR3 nucleotide sequence: TGTGCCACCAGTGGATACAGGAATGAGCAGTTCTTC.

This chain connects TRBV6-1 to TRBJ2-3; TRBD1 might be the D (6 bases). The germline gives CDR1 MNHNS, CDR2 SASEGT. Trimming left V 7 bases short and J 3 bases short, with 20 bases between. The CDR3 loop spans 16 amino acids. CDR3 DNA sequence: TGTGCCAGCAAATACATGACAGGCCCACCGACAGATACGCAGTATTTT. This translates into CASKYMTGPPTDTQYF.

This clonotype was detected only once. The chain carries TRBV6-5 and TRBJ2-1; D not certain. V was pared by 6 bases and J by 0 bases, with 9 bases between. This CDR3 region has 14 residues. The germline gives CDR1 MNHEY, CDR2 SVGAGI. The CDR3: CASRAENSYNEQFF. The CDR3 DNA sequence: TGTGCCAGCAGGGCGGAGAACTCCTACAATGAGCAGTTCTTC.

V usage is TRBV4-2 and J usage is TRBJ2-1; D possibly corresponds to TRBD1 (6 bases). The assigned J gene may be wrong: the sequence end matches TRBJ2-7 better. This CDR3 contains 14 residues. In germline, CDR1 is LGHNA, CDR2 YNFKEQ. CDR3 coding DNA: TGTGCCAGCAGCCAAGAGGACAGAGGCAATGAGCAGTACTTC. Its translation: CASSQEDRGNEQYF.

The gene calls are TRBV28 and TRBJ2-7; 10 bases are shared with TRBD1. This CDR3 is built from 17 residues. CDR1 is MDHEN, CDR2 SYDVKM, per germline. Trimming took 6 bases from V and 2 from J; bases not matched to a gene: 13. The CDR3 DNA reads TGTGCCAGCAGGGGGGCGGACTCCGGGACAGGGGCCTACGAGCAGTACTTC. It specifies CASRGADSGTGAYEQYF.

The chain recombines TRBV5-1 with TRBJ2-1; D may match TRBD1 or TRBD2 (6 bases each). The J call may be incorrect, as the DNA end agrees better with TRBJ2-7. The CDR3 totals 16 residues. CDR1 SGHRS and CDR2 YFSETQ come from the germline V gene. The CDR3 DNA follows: TGCGCCAGCAGCCCCGGTAGGGGGGCCGCTTACAATGAGCAGTACTTC. Its protein product is CASSPGRGAAYNEQYF.

This clonotype came up a few times. The chain employs TRBV7-2 and TRBJ2-5; D perhaps matches TRBD1 (6 bases). Trimming stripped 5 bases from V and 1 base from J, with 11 bases between. CDR1 and CDR2 (germline): SGHTA, FQGNSA. The CDR3 is 14 residues long. For the CDR3, the DNA is TGTGCCAGCAGCCGACAGGCCTCCCAAGAGACCCAGTACTTC. The encoded protein is CASSRQASQETQYF.

This clonotype was counted only a few times. This sequence joins TRBV4-3 and TRBJ2-7, with D hard to call. V lost 0 bases to trimming and J lost 6 bases, with 18 bases between them. Germline lookup yields CDR1 LGHNA and CDR2 YSLEER. The CDR3 extends over 16 amino acids. The CDR3 nucleotides read TGCGCCAGCAGCCAAGATGTCGAGACCACTGGTCGCGAGCAGTACTTC. It codes for CASSQDVETTGREQYF.

This clonotype has more than one count but fewer than ten. This rearrangement joins TRBV7-9 to TRBJ1-5; D is uncertain. V lost 5 bases to trimming and J lost 4 bases, with 12 bases between them. CDR1 and CDR2 (germline): SEHNR, FQNEAQ (reference sequence). This CDR3 has 14 amino acids. CDR3 nucleotides: TGTGCCAGCAGCGGCAAGGGTGAGAATCAGCCCCAGCATTTT. Residues: CASSGKGENQPQHF.

V usage is TRBV28 and J usage is TRBJ1-4, with TRBD1 as a possible D gene (6 bases). CDR1 and CDR2 from the germline V gene are MDHEN and SYDVKM. V dropped 5 bases and J dropped 5 bases, with 15 bases sitting between them. There are 15 residues in the CDR3. CDR3 nucleotides: TGTGCCAGCAGTGGGGGCGCGGCGGGCAATGAAAAACTGTTTTTT. This translates into CASSGGAAGNEKLFF.

This clonotype was picked up a small number of times. For the CDR3, the DNA is TGTGCCAGCAGTGCTGGCGGGGGCTCCTACAATGAGCAGTTCTTC. Amino acid sequence: CASSAGGGSYNEQFF. The chain combines TRBV6-2 or TRBV6-3 with TRBJ2-1, with 7 positions matching TRBD2. Germline lookup yields CDR1 MNHEY and CDR2 SVGEGT. V lost 5 bases, J lost 0 bases, and 4 bases stayed unmatched. This CDR3 is built from 15 residues.

This clonotype has only a few counts. The CDR3 is CASSFSPSRGETQYF. The CDR3 nucleotides are TGTGCCAGCAGTTTTTCCCCATCGAGGGGGGAGACCCAGTACTTC. V and J are TRBV12-3 or TRBV12-4 and TRBJ2-5, with D possibly matching TRBD1 (6 bases). V was clipped by 3 bases and J by 5 bases, with 16 bases between them. The CDR3 consists of 15 residues.

The rearrangement uses TRBV13 and TRBJ2-3; 11 positions match TRBD2. In germline, CDR1 is PRHDT, CDR2 FYEKMQ (reference sequence). The J segment lost 2 bases and the V segment lost 4 bases, leaving 5 bases of the junction unmatched. The CDR3 length is 16 residues. CDR3 protein: CASSSLGLADTDTQYF. The CDR3 region has the DNA TGTGCCAGCAGCTCGCTGGGACTAGCGGACACAGATACGCAGTATTTT.